This TCR beta chain originates from a study of human T cells and chemical hapten exposure. The study, taken as a whole, reports: TCRs exceeding a frequency of 1 in 1000 stayed unchanged under DPC sensitization.

The CDR3 has 14 amino acids. CDR1 and CDR2 (germline): SGHNT, YENEEA. The V gene lost 5 bases and the J gene lost 0 bases, with 9 bases spanning the gap. Of note for this clonotype: Antigen specificity is unknown.

As for time point: pre-sensitization, week 0. Sample treatment: therapeutic diphenylcyclopropenone sensitization with weekly scalp DPC. In TCRdb, the RACE reads were re-called with MiXCR into one record per CDR3 protein. This repertoire shows 62,000 or so distinct CDR3 sequences, approximately 11% found once; its top ten account for approximately 5.2%. This receptor was obtained from a woman in her 50s with alopecia areata. Some clones in this sample may be carry-over from other donors' samples. The sample consisted of whole blood, taken in connection with sensitization to the hapten diphenylcyclopropenone (DPC). This chain connects TRBV11-3 to TRBJ2-3, with a tentative D call TRBD2 (6 bases). CDR3 residues: CASSARDSTDTQYF. CDR3 DNA: TGTGCCAGCAGCGCGCGGGACAGCACAGATACGCAGTATTTT.